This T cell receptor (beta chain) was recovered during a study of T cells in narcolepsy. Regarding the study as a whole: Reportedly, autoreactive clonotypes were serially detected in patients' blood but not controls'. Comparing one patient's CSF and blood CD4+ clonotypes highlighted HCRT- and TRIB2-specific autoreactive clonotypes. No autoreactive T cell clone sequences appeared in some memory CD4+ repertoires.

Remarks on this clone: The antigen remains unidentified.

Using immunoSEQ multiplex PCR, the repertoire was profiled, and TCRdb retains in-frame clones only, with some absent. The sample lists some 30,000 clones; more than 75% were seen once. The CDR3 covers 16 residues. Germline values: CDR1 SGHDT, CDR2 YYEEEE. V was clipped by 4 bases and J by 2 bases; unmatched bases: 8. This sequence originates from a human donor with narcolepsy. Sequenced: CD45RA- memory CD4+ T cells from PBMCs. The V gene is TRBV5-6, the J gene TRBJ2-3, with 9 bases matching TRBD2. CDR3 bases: TGTGCCAGCAGCGGCGGACTAGCGCTTAACACAGATACGCAGTATTTT. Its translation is CASSGGLALNTDTQYF.